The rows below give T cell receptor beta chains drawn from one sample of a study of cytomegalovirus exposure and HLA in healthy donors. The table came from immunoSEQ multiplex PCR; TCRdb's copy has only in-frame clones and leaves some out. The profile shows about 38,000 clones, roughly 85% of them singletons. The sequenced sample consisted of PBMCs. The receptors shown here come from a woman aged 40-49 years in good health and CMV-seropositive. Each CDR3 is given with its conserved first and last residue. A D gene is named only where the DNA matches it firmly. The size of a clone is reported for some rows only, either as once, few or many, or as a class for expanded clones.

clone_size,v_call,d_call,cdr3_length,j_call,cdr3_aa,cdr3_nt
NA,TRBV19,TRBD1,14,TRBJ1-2,CASSQRTGESGYTF,TGTGCCAGTAGTCAGAGGACAGGGGAGAGTGGCTACACCTTC
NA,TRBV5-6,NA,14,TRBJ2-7,CASSLSGTSQEQYF,TGTGCCAGCAGCTTATCGGGGACAAGCCAAGAGCAGTACTTC
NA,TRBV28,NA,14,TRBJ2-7,CASSLYQGSYEQYF,TGTGCCAGCAGTTTATACCAGGGGTCCTACGAGCAGTACTTC
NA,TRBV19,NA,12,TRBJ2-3,CASSTYTDTQYF,TGTGCCAGTAGTACGTACACAGATACGCAGTATTTT
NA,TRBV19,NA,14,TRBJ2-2,CASSNGRDTGELFF,TGTGCCAGTAGTAATGGCAGGGACACCGGGGAGCTGTTTTTT
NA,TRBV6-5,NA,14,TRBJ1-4,CASKVGGLGEKLFF,TGTGCCAGCAAAGTTGGCGGGTTAGGCGAAAAACTGTTTTTT
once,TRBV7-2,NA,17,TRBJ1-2,CASSLARWLGRPYGYTF,TGTGCCAGCAGCTTAGCGCGGTGGTTAGGCAGACCCTATGGCTACACCTTC
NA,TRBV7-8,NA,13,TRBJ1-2,CASSLDGAYGYTF,TGTGCCAGCAGCTTAGATGGGGCCTATGGCTACACCTTC
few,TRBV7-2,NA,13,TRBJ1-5,CASSNEGEQPQHF,TGTGCCAGCAGCAACGAGGGGGAGCAGCCCCAGCATTTT
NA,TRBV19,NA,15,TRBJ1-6,CASSILDGTGSPLHF,TGTGCCAGTAGTATCCTGGATGGGACTGGGTCACCCCTCCACTTT
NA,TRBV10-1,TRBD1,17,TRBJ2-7,CASSEVPFRDRGYEQYF,TGCGCCAGCAGTGAGGTCCCTTTCCGGGACAGGGGCTACGAGCAGTACTTC
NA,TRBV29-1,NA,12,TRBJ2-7,CSVESVGYEQYF,TGCAGCGTTGAGTCGGTCGGCTACGAGCAGTACTTC
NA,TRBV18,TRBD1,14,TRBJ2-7,CASSAGTVAYEQYF,TGTGCCAGCTCGGCCGGGACAGTGGCCTACGAGCAGTACTTC
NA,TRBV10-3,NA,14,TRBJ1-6,CAGSSLGGDSPLHF,TGTGCCGGCAGCTCGTTAGGGGGGGATTCACCCCTCCACTTT
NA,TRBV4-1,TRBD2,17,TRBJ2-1,CASSQTIYSGGPNEQFF,TGCGCCAGCAGCCAGACGATATATAGCGGGGGGCCCAATGAGCAGTTCTTC
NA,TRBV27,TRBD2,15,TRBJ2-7,CASSYGEGYSYEQYF,TGTGCCAGCAGTTACGGGGAGGGCTACTCCTACGAGCAGTACTTC
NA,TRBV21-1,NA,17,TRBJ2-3,CASSKKAGTGGTDTQYF,TGTGCCAGCAGCAAAAAGGCCGGGACAGGTGGCACAGATACGCAGTATTTT
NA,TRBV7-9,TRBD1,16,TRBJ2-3,CASSIPGTGGGDTQYF,TGTGCCAGCAGCATTCCCGGGACAGGGGGAGGAGATACGCAGTATTTT
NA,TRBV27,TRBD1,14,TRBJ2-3,CASSSTTGADTQYF,TGTGCCAGCAGTTCAACGACAGGGGCAGATACGCAGTATTTT
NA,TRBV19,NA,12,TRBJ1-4,CASAGSNEKLFF,TGTGCCAGTGCGGGAAGTAATGAAAAACTGTTTTTT
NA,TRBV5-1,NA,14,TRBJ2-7,CASSYKGDYYEQYF,TGCGCCAGCAGCTACAAGGGGGACTACTACGAGCAGTACTTC
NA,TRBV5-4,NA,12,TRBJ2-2,CASNRLGGELFF,TGTGCCAGCAACCGACTGGGCGGGGAGCTGTTTTTT
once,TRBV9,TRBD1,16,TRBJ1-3,CASSVTGGFSGNTIYF,TGTGCCAGCAGCGTTACAGGGGGCTTCTCTGGAAACACCATATATTTT
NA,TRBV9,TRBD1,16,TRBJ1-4,CASSAGQGIGNEKLFF,TGTGCCAGCAGCGCGGGACAGGGGATTGGTAATGAAAAACTGTTTTTT
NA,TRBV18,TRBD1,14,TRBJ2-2,CASSQGQFILELFF,TGTGCCAGCTCACAGGGACAGTTTATTTTGGAGCTGTTTTTT
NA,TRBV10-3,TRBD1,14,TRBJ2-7,CAIRRTGGFIEQYF,TGTGCCATCAGGCGCACAGGGGGCTTCATCGAGCAGTACTTC
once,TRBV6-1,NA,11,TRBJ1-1,CASSTTGEAFF,TGTGCCAGCAGCACTACAGGGGAAGCTTTCTTT
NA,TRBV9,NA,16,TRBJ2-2,CASSVGQGFNTGELFF,TGTGCCAGCAGCGTAGGGCAGGGCTTTAACACCGGGGAGCTGTTTTTT
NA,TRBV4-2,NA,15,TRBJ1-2,CASSQDPTGNYGYTF,TGTGCCAGCAGCCAAGATCCGACGGGTAACTATGGCTACACCTTC
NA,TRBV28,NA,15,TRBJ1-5,CASSSAGGRNQPQHF,TGTGCCAGCAGTTCTGCCGGGGGACGCAATCAGCCCCAGCATTTT
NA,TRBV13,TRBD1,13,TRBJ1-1,CASSLTDRSEAFF,TGTGCCAGCAGCTTAACGGACAGGTCTGAAGCTTTCTTT
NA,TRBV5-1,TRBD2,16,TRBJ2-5,CASSLGGLAGAETQYF,TGCGCCAGCAGCTTGGGCGGACTAGCGGGGGCTGAGACCCAGTACTTC
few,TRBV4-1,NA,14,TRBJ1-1,CASSPGRVDTEAFF,TGCGCCAGCAGCCCCGGCAGGGTGGACACTGAAGCTTTCTTT
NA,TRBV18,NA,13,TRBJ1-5,CASSSRQDQPQHF,TGTGCCAGCTCATCCCGACAGGATCAGCCCCAGCATTTT
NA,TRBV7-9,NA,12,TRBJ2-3,CASSPQGDTQYF,TGTGCCAGCAGCCCGCAGGGGGATACGCAGTATTTT
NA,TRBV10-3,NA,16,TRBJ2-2,CAISESNRQDTGELFF,TGTGCCATCAGTGAGTCGAACAGGCAGGACACCGGGGAGCTGTTTTTT